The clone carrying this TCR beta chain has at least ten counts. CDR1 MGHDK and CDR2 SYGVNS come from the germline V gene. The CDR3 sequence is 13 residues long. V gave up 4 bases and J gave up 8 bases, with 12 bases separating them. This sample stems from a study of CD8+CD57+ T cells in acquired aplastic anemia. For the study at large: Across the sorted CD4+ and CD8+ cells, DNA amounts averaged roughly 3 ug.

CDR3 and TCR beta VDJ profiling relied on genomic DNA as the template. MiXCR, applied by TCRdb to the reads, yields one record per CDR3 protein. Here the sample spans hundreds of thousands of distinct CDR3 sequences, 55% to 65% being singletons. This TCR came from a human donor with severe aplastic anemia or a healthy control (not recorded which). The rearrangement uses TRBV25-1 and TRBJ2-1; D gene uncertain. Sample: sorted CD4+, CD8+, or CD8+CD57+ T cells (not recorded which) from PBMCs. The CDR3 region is CASSAGLGYEQFF. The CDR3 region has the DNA TGTGCCAGCAGTGCGGGCCTCGGCTATGAGCAGTTCTTC.